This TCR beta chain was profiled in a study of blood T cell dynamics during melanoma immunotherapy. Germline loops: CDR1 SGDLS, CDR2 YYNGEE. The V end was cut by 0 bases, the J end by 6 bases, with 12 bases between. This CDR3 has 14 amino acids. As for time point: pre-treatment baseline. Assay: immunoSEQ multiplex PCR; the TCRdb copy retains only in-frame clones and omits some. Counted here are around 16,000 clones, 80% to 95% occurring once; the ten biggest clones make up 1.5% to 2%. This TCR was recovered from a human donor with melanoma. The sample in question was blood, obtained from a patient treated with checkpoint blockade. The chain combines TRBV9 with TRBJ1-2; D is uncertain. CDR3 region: CASSVALEGDGYTF. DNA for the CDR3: TGTGCCAGCAGCGTAGCCTTGGAGGGAGATGGCTACACCTTC.